The source of this T cell receptor (beta chain) is a study of blood T cell repertoires in COVID-19. Whole-study context: Acute-phase and convalescent COVID-19 samples originated in the United States, Italy and Spain. Nucleic acid was either cDNA or gDNA, and it came from T cells, B-cell-depleted T cells, or PBMCs.

The count of this clone is one. Data came from immunoSEQ multiplex PCR; TCRdb stores just in-frame clones and leaves some out. The table has hundreds of thousands of clones, 86% seen once. The CDR3 spans 15 residues. CDR1 is MNHNS and CDR2 is SASEGT in the germline V gene. Trimming stripped 1 base from V and 1 base from J, with 11 bases between. Material for sequencing was peripheral blood. This sequence originates from a woman aged 25-40 years with active or convalescent COVID-19. V usage is TRBV6-1 and J usage is TRBJ2-7, with a possible D match to TRBD2 (5 bases). The CDR3 bases are TGTGCCAGCAGTGAAGTACGGGGTAGTTCCTACGAGCAGTACTTC. Protein product: CASSEVRGSSYEQYF.